Presented here are 22 T cell receptor beta chains from one specimen sequenced in a study of OX40 agonist ivuxolimab in advanced cancers. The data were produced by immunoSEQ multiplex PCR, yet TCRdb's version contains in-frame clones alone and is incomplete. The data contain 30,000 to 45,000 clones, around 87% of them singletons. Here the sequenced sample was CD4+ or CD8+ T cells sorted from blood, taken in a trial of the OX40 agonist ivuxolimab. The receptors stem from an adult with an advanced solid tumor such as melanoma, head and neck, liver or kidney cancer.

CDR3 protein: CASSGPGFDEKLFF. As DNA, the CDR3 is TGTGCCAGCAGCGGGCCGGGGTTCGATGAAAAACTGTTTTTT. This chain uses TRBV14 with TRBJ1-4; D remains unclear. CDR3 length: 14 amino acids. The V end lost 5 bases, the J end lost 6 bases, and 13 bases lay between the germline ends. CDR1 and CDR2 from the germline V gene are SGHDN and FVKESK.

This sequence joins TRBV21-1 and TRBJ2-3; TRBD1 is taken as the D call from the table, unchecked against the DNA. TRBV21-1 corresponds to a pseudogene. The CDR3 is made up of 14 amino acids. The CDR3 coding sequence is TGTGCCAGCATTATGCACCAGTTCACAGATACGCAGTATTTT. Translated: CASIMHQFTDTQYF.

This sequence joins TRBV4-1 and TRBJ1-2, with D possibly matching TRBD1 (5 bases). CDR3 length equals 12 residues. Deletions cut 5 bases from V and 8 bases from J, with 12 bases between. Germline loops: CDR1 MGHRA, CDR2 YSYEKL. The CDR3 DNA sequence: TGCGCCAGCAGCTACAGGAACTTCGGCTACACCTTC. Protein product: CASSYRNFGYTF.

The V gene is TRBV5-5, the J gene TRBJ2-3; TRBD2 is a possible D gene (6 bases). The CDR3 consists of 15 residues. Germline V CDR1 and CDR2: SGHKS, YYEKEE (reference sequence). The V and J ends lost 2 bases and 4 bases respectively, with 14 bases between them. CDR3 DNA: TGTGCCAGCAGCTTTGGCGGGAACGGCGCAGATACGCAGTATTTT. This gives the protein CASSFGGNGADTQYF.

The genes are TRBV10-1 and TRBJ2-7; tentative D call: TRBD2 (6 bases). The length of the CDR3 is 13 residues. The germline gives CDR1 WNHNN, CDR2 SYGVQD (reference sequence). V lost 5 bases and J lost 3, with 11 bases in between. The CDR3: CASSLRRDYEQYF. CDR3 bases: TGCGCCAGCAGTTTACGGAGGGACTACGAGCAGTACTTC.

This clone was counted once. The gene calls are TRBV4-2 and TRBJ2-3; 7 nucleotides agree with TRBD2. This CDR3 spans 16 amino acids. V lost 0 bases to trimming and J lost 8 bases; unmatched junction nucleotides: 11. In germline, CDR1 is LGHNA, CDR2 YNFKEQ. The CDR3 protein is CASSQDLGGVSVTQYF. The CDR3 DNA sequence: TGTGCCAGCAGCCAAGATTTGGGGGGGGTTTCAGTTACGCAGTATTTT.

V and J are TRBV19 and TRBJ1-5, with TRBD1 matching over 10 bases. With 1 base clipped from V and 1 base from J, the junction kept 1 base outside the gene matches. This CDR3 has 16 amino acids. In germline, CDR1 is LNHDA, CDR2 SQIVND (reference sequence). As DNA, the CDR3 is TGTGCCAGTAGTATAGGACAGGGGGCGAGCAATCAGCCCCAGCATTTT. Translating it yields CASSIGQGASNQPQHF.

V gene TRBV7-2 combines with J gene TRBJ2-1; unclear D gene. The CDR3 covers 13 residues. CDR1 and CDR2 (germline): SGHTA, FQGNSA. Trimming left V 2 bases short and J 8 bases short, with 10 bases between. The chain's CDR3 is CASSLMMSDEQFF. The CDR3 DNA reads as TGTGCCAGCAGCTTAATGATGTCGGATGAGCAGTTCTTC.

The chain recombines TRBV14 with TRBJ1-6; D gene uncertain. This CDR3 has 14 residues. Per germline, CDR1 SGHDN and CDR2 FVKESK. V lost 1 base and J lost 11, with 12 bases in between. The CDR3 DNA follows: TGTGCCAGCAGCCAAGTGGATGGCGGGGCACCCCTCCACTTT. Its translation: CASSQVDGGAPLHF.

The V call is TRBV2, the J call TRBJ2-5, with unresolved D. V gave up 3 bases and J gave up 4 bases, with 12 bases separating them. Germline V lookup: CDR1 SNHLY, CDR2 FYNNEI. The CDR3 contains 14 residues. The CDR3 is CASSDLGFGETQYF. The CDR3 bases are TGTGCCAGCAGTGATCTGGGTTTCGGAGAGACCCAGTACTTC.

CDR3 DNA sequence: TGTGCCAGCAGCTTGGGATCCCCAGGGGTTGGGGAGACCCAGTACTTC. Amino acids: CASSLGSPGVGETQYF. The chain is built from TRBV7-2 and TRBJ2-5; the D gene is possibly TRBD1 (6 bases). The germline CDR1 and CDR2 sequences are SGHTA and FQGNSA. Deletions cut 3 bases from V and 5 bases from J, with 19 bases between. This CDR3 contains 16 residues. Full variable domain (rest looked up from reference TRBV7-2 and TRBJ2-5): GAGVSQSPSNKVTEKGKDVELRCDPISGHTALYWYRQSLGQGLEFLIYFQGNSAPDKSGLPSDRFSAERTGGSVSTLTIQRTQQEDSAVYLCASSLGSPGVGETQYFGPGTRLLVL.

This clone was counted only a few times. The rearrangement joins TRBV18 to TRBJ1-5; D is perhaps TRBD1 (5 bases). CDR1 is KGHSH, CDR2 LQKENI, per germline. The CDR3 extends over 14 amino acids. V lost 5 bases to trimming and J lost 2 bases, with 10 bases between them. Here the CDR3 DNA reads TGTGCCAGCTCAGCTCAGGGTGGCAATCAGCCCCAGCATTTT. Encoded protein: CASSAQGGNQPQHF.

The genes are TRBV30 and TRBJ1-4; D might be TRBD1 (5 bases). Germline-derived CDR1 and CDR2 are GTSNPN and SVGIG (reference sequence). Trimming took 3 bases from V and 14 from J, leaving 16 bases between them. This CDR3 spans 12 amino acids. The CDR3 here is CAWSAQLTELFF. DNA of the CDR3: TGTGCCTGGAGCGCTCAATTGACAGAGCTGTTTTTT.

The gene calls are TRBV9 and TRBJ2-2; 7 bases match TRBD2. Germline V gene data show CDR1 as SGDLS and CDR2 as YYNGEE. Trimming cost V 3 bases and J 4 bases; bases outside gene matches: 12. CDR3 length: 17 residues. The DNA for the CDR3 is TGTGCCAGCAGCGCACGGATGGTAGCGGGCGTCACCGGGGAGCTGTTTTTT. It codes for CASSARMVAGVTGELFF.

The V call is TRBV5-1, the J call TRBJ2-3; 7 bases align to TRBD1. The CDR3 is made up of 15 amino acids. With 4 bases clipped from V and 1 base from J, the junction kept 6 bases outside the gene matches. Germline V gene sequence: CDR1 SGHRS, CDR2 YFSETQ. The DNA for the CDR3 is TGCGCCAGCAGCGAGGGACAGACGGGCACAGATACGCAGTATTTT. Protein product: CASSEGQTGTDTQYF.

The rearrangement joins TRBV5-4 to TRBJ1-2, with TRBD1 as a possible D gene (6 bases). The V and J ends lost 1 base and 4 bases respectively, with 14 bases between them. CDR1 and CDR2 from the germline V gene are SGHNT and YYREEE (reference sequence). CDR3 size: 15 residues. CDR3 DNA sequence: TGTGCCAGCAGCTTGCAGGGGACAATAATCTATGGCTACACCTTC. Amino acid sequence: CASSLQGTIIYGYTF.

The J gene is TRBJ2-5, the V gene TRBV27; D not certain. Trimming cost V 4 bases and J 4 bases, with 10 bases left between them. This CDR3 spans 13 amino acids. In germline, CDR1 is MNHEY, CDR2 SMNVEV (reference sequence). This chain's CDR3 is CASSWKERETQYF. The CDR3 DNA is TGTGCCAGCAGTTGGAAGGAGCGAGAGACCCAGTACTTC.

The chain is built from TRBV4-1 and TRBJ1-1; D is possibly TRBD1 (6 bases). Germline CDR1 reads MGHRA; CDR2 reads YSYEKL. CDR3 length: 15 amino acids. The ends were cut back, 4 bases at V and 8 bases at J, with 20 bases in the middle. The CDR3 coding sequence is TGCGCCAGCAGCCGACCCGAGGGCAGGGGCCAGGAAGCTTTCTTT. This encodes CASSRPEGRGQEAFF.

The chain recombines TRBV2 with TRBJ2-1; D is unclear. V lost 8 bases and J lost 5, with 13 bases in between. The germline gives CDR1 SNHLY, CDR2 FYNNEI. The CDR3 covers 13 residues. CDR3 loop: CASESSLNNEQFF. CDR3 coding DNA: TGTGCCAGCGAGTCAAGCCTTAACAATGAGCAGTTCTTC.

The chain is built from TRBV6-1 and TRBJ2-3, with 7 nucleotides matching TRBD1. V lost 6 bases to trimming and J lost 4 bases; unmatched junction nucleotides: 7. Germline V gene lookup returns CDR1 MNHNS and CDR2 SASEGT. This CDR3 contains 14 residues. In nucleotides, the CDR3 is TGTGCCAGCAGCGCAGGGGGTTCGGCAGATACGCAGTATTTT. Translating gives CASSAGGSADTQYF.

The chain links TRBV19 to TRBJ2-1, with 10 bases lining up with TRBD2. The CDR3 length is 15 residues. V was clipped by 6 bases and J by 6 bases; unmatched bases: 8. Germline V gene lookup returns CDR1 LNHDA and CDR2 SQIVND (reference sequence). The CDR3 is CASSPGLASFNEQFF. In DNA, the CDR3 is TGTGCCAGTAGCCCGGGACTAGCGAGCTTCAATGAGCAGTTCTTC.

This clone appeared once. The chain links TRBV7-9 to TRBJ2-1; tentatively, D is TRBD1 (5 bases). The V gene lost 6 bases and the J gene lost 9 bases, with 12 bases spanning the gap. CDR3 length: 12 amino acids. CDR1 and CDR2 (germline): SEHNR, FQNEAQ (reference sequence). The CDR3 nucleotides read TGTGCCAGCAGGCAAACAGGAGTTGAGCAGTTCTTC. It codes for CASRQTGVEQFF.